Below, 23 T cell receptor beta chains from the same sample are listed, as sequenced in a study of T cell clones after liver transplantation. Clones were sequenced by immunoSEQ multiplex PCR, and TCRdb holds only the in-frame ones, with some missing. Among some 110,000 clones listed, 90% were seen once. The sample here was CD4+ T cells from blood, taken 12 months after liver transplant. All receptors derive from a human patient who received a liver transplant. Some of the T cells may derive from the graft donor.

The gene calls are TRBV18 and TRBJ2-5, with D perhaps TRBD2 (6 bases). Germline V gene lookup returns CDR1 KGHSH and CDR2 LQKENI. V was trimmed by 0 bases and J by 5 bases, leaving 10 bases between them. This CDR3 has 14 amino acids. In DNA form, the CDR3 reads TGTGCCAGCTCACCACCTGTCAGCGGGGAGACCCAGTACTTC. Translation: CASSPPVSGETQYF.

The chain is built from TRBV19 and TRBJ1-2; tentative D call: TRBD1 (5 bases). This CDR3 has 15 residues. V lost 2 bases and J 10 bases, leaving 20 bases between the germline ends. From germline, CDR1 is LNHDA and CDR2 SQIVND (reference sequence). The CDR3 spells CASSITGKGNEDYTF. The CDR3 DNA reads as TGTGCCAGTAGTATAACTGGCAAGGGGAATGAGGACTACACCTTC.

The chain carries TRBV12-2 and TRBJ1-1; the D call in the table, TRBD1, was not verified against the DNA. TRBV12-2 corresponds to a pseudogene. This CDR3 is built from 15 residues. CDR3 DNA: TGTGCAAGTCGCTTTCGTACAGGGGCGAACACTGAAGCTTTCTTT. It specifies CASRFRTGANTEAFF.

The chain combines TRBV11-3 with TRBJ2-7; weak D call: TRBD1 (5 bases). Per germline, CDR1 SGHNT and CDR2 YENEEA. The CDR3 length is 12 residues. Trimming took 1 base from V and 8 from J, leaving 9 bases between them. The CDR3 DNA is TGTGCCAGCAGCTTAGGACAGATGAAGCAGTACTTC. As protein: CASSLGQMKQYF.

The V and J genes are TRBV7-9 and TRBJ2-7, with D tentatively TRBD1 (5 bases). The CDR3 is 14 amino acids. Germline loops: CDR1 SEHNR, CDR2 FQNEAQ (reference sequence). V was shortened by 2 bases and J by 2 bases, with 10 bases between the two germline ends. The CDR3 here is CASSLSQGTYEQYF. The CDR3, as DNA: TGTGCCAGCAGCTTAAGTCAGGGCACCTACGAGCAGTACTTC.

This clone was picked up a small number of times. The chain uses TRBV5-6 and TRBJ1-2; D gene unclear. The V end lost 1 base, the J end lost 2 bases, and 9 bases lay between the germline ends. The CDR3 sequence is 14 residues long. The germline CDR1 and CDR2 sequences are SGHDT and YYEEEE. The CDR3 nucleotides read TGTGCCAGCAGCTTGTTCCCAGGAAACTATGGCTACACCTTC. Translated: CASSLFPGNYGYTF.

This clone was found many times. The rearrangement links TRBV28 to TRBJ2-7; 9 bases map to TRBD1. The CDR3 has 14 amino acids. V was pared by 8 bases and J by 4 bases, with 9 bases of the junction left unmatched. CDR1 MDHEN and CDR2 SYDVKM come from the germline V gene. In DNA form, the CDR3 reads TGTGCCAGCGGTACGGGACAGGGTTTTTACGAGCAGTACTTC. The encoded protein is CASGTGQGFYEQYF.

The chain recombines TRBV7-3 with TRBJ2-1; tentatively, D is TRBD1 or TRBD2 (5 bases each). This CDR3 is built from 15 residues. The germline V gene has CDR1 SGHTA and CDR2 FQGTGA. Trimming left V 5 bases short and J 0 bases short, with 11 bases between. CDR3 protein: CASSPYGTSYNEQFF. The CDR3 DNA reads TGTGCCAGCAGCCCTTACGGGACCTCCTACAATGAGCAGTTCTTC.

J is TRBJ1-6 and V is TRBV27; no reliable D call. V was cut by 3 bases and J by 5 bases, with 5 bases left in between. Germline CDR1 MNHEY, CDR2 SMNVEV (reference sequence). CDR3 length: 13 residues. CDR3 DNA: TGTGCCAGCAGTTTGTGGGATAATTCACCCCTCCACTTT. Amino acids: CASSLWDNSPLHF.

The chain is built from TRBV5-1 and TRBJ2-5, with 7 bases aligning to TRBD2. The CDR3 is 13 residues long. Germline V CDR1 and CDR2: SGHRS, YFSETQ. After removal of 4 bases from V and 7 bases from J, the junction contained 7 bases not matched to a gene. CDR3: CASSPSGTATQYF. Here the CDR3 DNA reads TGCGCCAGCAGCCCTAGCGGTACTGCGACCCAGTACTTC.

This clone was observed a single time. The V call is TRBV18, the J call TRBJ2-3, with TRBD1 matching over 9 bases. Germline CDR1 and CDR2: KGHSH and LQKENI. The CDR3 is made up of 14 amino acids. The V and J ends lost 3 bases and 6 bases, in that order; junction bases with no gene match: 4. This chain's CDR3 is CASSPKQGADTQYF. CDR3 in DNA: TGTGCCAGCTCACCGAAACAGGGGGCTGATACGCAGTATTTT.

The rearrangement uses TRBV2 and TRBJ1-1; 9 nucleotides match TRBD1. Germline trimming cut 6 bases from V and 3 bases from J; bases unmatched to any gene: 2. CDR1 is SNHLY, CDR2 FYNNEI, per germline. The CDR3 consists of 13 residues. The CDR3 protein is CASSRDRDTEAFF. CDR3 sequence (DNA): TGTGCCAGCAGCCGGGACAGGGACACTGAAGCTTTCTTT.

The chain uses TRBV5-4 and TRBJ2-5, with D perhaps TRBD1 or TRBD2 (5 bases each). There are 14 residues in the CDR3. The germline V gene encodes CDR1 SGHNT and CDR2 YYREEE (reference sequence). V lost 2 bases, J lost 5 bases, and 13 bases lay in between. CDR3 sequence (DNA): TGTGCCAGCAGCTTCCTCCAAGGGGAGGAGACCCAGTACTTC. Translation gives CASSFLQGEETQYF.

V is TRBV5-8 and J is TRBJ1-4; D is possibly TRBD1 (5 bases). The germline V gene encodes CDR1 SGHTS and CDR2 YDEGEE. The CDR3 extends over 13 amino acids. The V and J ends lost 0 bases and 7 bases respectively, with 7 bases between them. CDR3 DNA: TGTGCCAGCAGCTTGGTGGGACGTGAAAAACTGTTTTTT. Amino acid sequence: CASSLVGREKLFF.

The CDR3 nucleotides are TGTGCCAGCAGCAAAGGGGGACTAGCGGGATTTCATGATGAGCAGTTCTTC. Translating it yields CASSKGGLAGFHDEQFF. The V gene is TRBV7-9, the J gene TRBJ2-1; 13 nucleotides agree with TRBD2. V gave up 5 bases and J gave up 8 bases; unmatched junction bases: 12. The germline gives CDR1 SEHNR, CDR2 FQNEAQ (reference sequence). CDR3 length: 17 amino acids. Looking up the rest from reference TRBV7-9 and TRBJ2-1 gives the full variable domain: DTGVSQNPRHKITKRGQNVTFRCDPISEHNRLYWYRQTLGQGPEFLTYFQNEAQLEKSRLLSDRFSAERPKGSFSTLEIQRTEQGDSAMYLCASSKGGLAGFHDEQFFGPGTRLTVL.

The chain is built from TRBV11-1 and TRBJ1-1, with D maybe TRBD1 (6 bases). Germline CDR1 reads SGHAT; CDR2 reads FQDESV (reference sequence). The CDR3 spans 13 residues. Trimming left V 5 bases short and J 1 base short, with 8 bases between. CDR3 DNA sequence: TGTGCCAGCAGCCCAGGGGCGAACACTGAAGCTTTCTTT. It codes for CASSPGANTEAFF. The full variable domain, completed using reference TRBV11-1 and TRBJ1-1, is EAEVAQSPRYKITEKSQAVAFWCDPISGHATLYWYRQILGQGPELLVQFQDESVVDDSQLPKDRFSAERLKGVDSTLKIQPAELGDSAMYLCASSPGANTEAFFGQGTRLTVV.

The genes are TRBV19 and TRBJ1-4, with 8 bases lining up with TRBD1. Germline CDR1 and CDR2: LNHDA and SQIVND (reference sequence). V dropped 8 bases and J dropped 7; count of bases not matched to a gene: 9. The CDR3 runs to 14 residues. CDR3 amino acids: CASGQGNSGEKLFF. The CDR3 DNA follows: TGTGCCAGTGGACAGGGTAATTCAGGTGAAAAACTGTTTTTT.

V is TRBV12-5 and J is TRBJ2-3; 7 nucleotides match TRBD2. The CDR3 consists of 16 residues. Trimming cost V 0 bases and J 6 bases; bases outside gene matches: 9. Germline CDR1 LGHNT, CDR2 FRNRAP. CDR3 sequence: CASGLVRGSSGDTQYF. The CDR3, as DNA: TGTGCTAGTGGTTTGGTACGGGGGTCTAGCGGCGATACGCAGTATTTT.

The chain carries TRBV21-1 and TRBJ2-7; TRBD1, the table's D call, was not compared with the DNA. TRBV21-1 is a recognized pseudogene. The CDR3 is 14 residues long. CDR3 DNA sequence: TGTGCCAGCAGCAAAGGACAGGGGAAGGCCGAGCAGTACTTC. This translates into CASSKGQGKAEQYF.

The chain links TRBV19 to TRBJ1-2; D is perhaps TRBD1 (6 bases). The CDR3 is 14 residues long. CDR1 and CDR2 from the germline V gene are LNHDA and SQIVND (reference sequence). V was cut by 6 bases and J by 6 bases, with 17 bases left in between. The CDR3, as DNA: TGTGCCAGTAGCGATAGGAGGGGGAGTCATGGCTACACCTTC. Protein product: CASSDRRGSHGYTF.

The V call is TRBV19, the J call TRBJ2-1, with 10 nucleotides matching TRBD2. Looked up from germline, CDR1 is LNHDA and CDR2 is SQIVND (reference sequence). CDR3 length equals 18 residues. Unmatched junction bases numbered 18, after V lost 4 bases and J lost 9 bases. CDR3 DNA sequence: TGTGCCAGTAGTACAGGGGGTAGCGGGAGGCCGAGTAGAAGTGAGCAGTTCTTC. This codes for CASSTGGSGRPSRSEQFF.

The chain has TRBV14 and TRBJ1-2; D unclear. Trimming stripped 1 base from V and 2 bases from J, with 17 bases between. This CDR3 contains 17 residues. CDR1 and CDR2 (germline): SGHDN, FVKESK. CDR3 nucleotide sequence: TGTGCCAGCAGCCAAGTGTTGCCACTGATAACCAACTATGGCTACACCTTC. Its translation is CASSQVLPLITNYGYTF.

The genes are TRBV25-1 and TRBJ2-3; D is perhaps TRBD1 (5 bases). The CDR3 sequence is 15 residues long. V lost 0 bases and J 4 bases, leaving 11 bases between the germline ends. CDR1 is MGHDK and CDR2 is SYGVNS in the germline V gene. CDR3 sequence reads: CASSEYGLGADTQYF. In nucleotides, the CDR3 is TGTGCCAGCAGTGAATATGGTTTAGGGGCAGATACGCAGTATTTT.